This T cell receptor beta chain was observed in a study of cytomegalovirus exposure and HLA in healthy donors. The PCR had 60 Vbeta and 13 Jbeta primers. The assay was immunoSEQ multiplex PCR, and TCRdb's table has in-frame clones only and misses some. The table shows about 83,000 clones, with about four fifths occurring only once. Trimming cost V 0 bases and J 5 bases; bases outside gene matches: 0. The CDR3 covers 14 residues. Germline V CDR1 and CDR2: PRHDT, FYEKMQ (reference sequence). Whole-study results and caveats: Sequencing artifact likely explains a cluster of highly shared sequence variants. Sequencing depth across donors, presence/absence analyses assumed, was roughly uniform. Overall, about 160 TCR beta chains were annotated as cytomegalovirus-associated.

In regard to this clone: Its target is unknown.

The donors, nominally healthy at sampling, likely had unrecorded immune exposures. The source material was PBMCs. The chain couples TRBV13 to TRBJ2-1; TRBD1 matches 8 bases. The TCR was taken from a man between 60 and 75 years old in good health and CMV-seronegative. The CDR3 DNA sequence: TGTGCCAGCAGCTTAGGGGGACAGGACAATGAGCAGTTCTTC. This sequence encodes CASSLGGQDNEQFF.